This entry describes one T cell receptor (beta chain). Which antigen it targets is not known. No base quality information exists; no much larger clone differs at one position. This sample is part of a study of T cell responses to AZD1222 COVID-19 vaccine (dated by TCRdb to the early 2020s). For the wider study: A total of just over 230 trial participants underwent TCR sequencing, of whom 207 had received two doses of AZD1222 and some 25 had received two doses of the MenACWY control vaccine. Enrollment into the trials was organized by age into subgroups of 18-55, 56-69 and 70-plus years, and those subgroups contained roughly 160, 29 and 62 TCR-sequenced participants, respectively. What the research found in general, with its limitations: Because no day 14 peak-response samples were available, repertoires were characterized only after the peak T cell response. Nearly half of unique spike-specific TCRs reportedly recognized epitopes outside regions mutated in the B.1.351 and B.1.1.7 variants. Conclusions about previously exposed vaccinees were limited because only six or seven AZD1222 recipients were SARS-CoV-2 seropositive at baseline. Participants were mostly white British and included more females than males, and it was suggested by the authors that clonal diversity may have been underestimated. Spike-specific TCR breadth and depth rose significantly after two AZD1222 doses compared with day 0 and with MenACWY recipients. CD4 TCRs associated with the vaccine covered the entire spike protein, and the dominant responses were in regions 160-218 and 743-854. The 56-69-year group was small, and its depth increase did not reach significance, likely because of low power.

The CDR3 regions of human TCRbeta chains were analyzed by immunosequencing. In the paper's pipeline: TCRs in the repertoires were matched against a reference library of SARS-CoV-2-specific TCRs that had been generated with the MIRA antigen-specificity platform. Breadth was defined as the fraction of unique TCRs that were SARS-CoV-2-associated, and depth was defined as the fraction of total T cells that were SARS-CoV-2-associated. Using the MIRA data, every spike-specific TCR was mapped to the spike region that the TCR reacted to and assigned to either a CD4 or a CD8 class. Log10-transformed breadth and depth values were compared by one-way ANOVA with Sidak's multiple comparisons tests. The table comes from immuneACCESS by way of TCRdb, which keeps in-frame sequences with V and J called. Part of the clones is missing from these tables; in studies checked, under half for an unresolved V gene and the rest for unknown reasons. That table gives V, J and clone size, and the DNA gave D and trimming. In this sample the table shows some 150,000 clones, around 83% of which occur a single time. Jointly, the top ten make up around 5.1% of the sample.

In light of the paper, this sample's time point label describes: about 28 days (+/-7) after the second vaccine dose. AZD1222 recipients with second doses at about 4 weeks or about 12 weeks were pooled, because spike-specific TCR depth and breadth did not differ between schedules. Vaccinee samples came from UK trials COV001 and COV002, including a single-blind randomized controlled phase 2/3 trial of AZD1222 (ChAdOx1 nCoV-19) in healthy adults. Trial participant PBMC samples were collected at day 0 and day 28 after the second dose for TCRbeta chain sequencing. CDR1 and CDR2 (SNHLY, FYNNEI) derive from the germline V gene. Taken from cysteine to phenylalanine, the CDR3 has 12 residues. The DNA shown is the 36-base CDR3, in frame from base 1. V is clipped by 4 bases and J by 10 bases, and the sequence between their germline boundaries is 11 bases long.

Sequenced here: peripheral blood, sampled 28 days after the second AZD1222 dose. This sequence uses TRBV2 and TRBJ2-4; a confident D gene designation cannot be given. The TCR sequence derives from an adult who received the AZD1222 COVID-19 vaccine. The CDR3 amino acid sequence is: CASSVRNGIQYF. The nucleotides are TGTGCCAGCAGTGTTCGAAACGGAATTCAGTACTTC.